This T cell receptor beta chain derives from a study of early T cells in non-severe SARS-CoV-2 infection. With 0 bases clipped from V and 7 bases from J, the junction kept 6 bases outside the gene matches. This CDR3 has 15 amino acids. CDR1 is LGHNA and CDR2 is YSLEER in the germline V gene. This clonotype was observed a handful of times. TCRdb redid the calling of the 5' RACE reads with MiXCR, one entry per CDR3 protein. Of some 28,000 distinct CDR3 sequences in the sample, 9.5% to 10% were seen once. This clonotype was sampled from an adult who was a healthcare worker with PCR-confirmed SARS-CoV-2 infection or an uninfected control (not recorded which). V gene TRBV4-3 combines with J gene TRBJ1-5; 7 bases are shared with TRBD1. Sequencing was performed on whole blood. The CDR3 nucleotides read TGCGCCAGCAGCCAAGAGGGAGGGGGCCAGCAGCCCCAGCATTTT. Amino acids: CASSQEGGGQQPQHF.